This TCR beta chain is from a study of identical twins. The CDR3 is 18 amino acids. CDR1 and CDR2 from the germline V gene are KGHSH and LQKENI. V lost 1 base and J lost 0, with 13 bases in between. This clonotype was observed a handful of times. Its antigen remains unidentified. A universal primer site was incorporated via template switching, and the cDNA contained unique molecular identifiers. Each CDR3 protein is one row after TCRdb ran MiXCR on the 5' RACE reads. The profile shows approximately 690,000 distinct CDR3 sequences, around 6% of them singletons. Regarding the study as a whole: Researchers reported excess low generation probability among twin-shared out-of-frame alpha sequences. In drawing conclusions, the study used cross-sectional statistical analysis and did not follow the same donors.

Healthy Caucasians supplied all donations. This sequence was found in a man aged 18-30 years in good health. The chain uses TRBV18 and TRBJ2-6; D is unclear. Sequencing was done on a sample of naive T cells sorted from blood. CDR3 nucleotides: TGTGCCAGCTCACCACAGAGCCATTCCCTCTCTGGGGCCAACGTCCTGACTTTC. Translating it yields CASSPQSHSLSGANVLTF.